The clone carrying this T cell receptor (beta chain) was seen only once. Its target is unknown. The source of the sample is a study of T cell responses to AZD1222 COVID-19 vaccine. Turning to the study itself: Pooled together were second doses at about 4 or about 12 weeks. Regarding the study as a whole: The CD4 TCRs associated with vaccination extended across spike and predominated at 160-218 and 743-854.

CDR1 is KGHSH and CDR2 is LQKENI in the germline V gene. The V end lost 4 bases, the J end lost 5 bases, and 12 bases lay between the germline ends. The CDR3 loop spans 14 amino acids. Profiling relied on immunoSEQ multiplex PCR, and the TCRdb table lists in-frame clones only, not all of them. The table shows about 200,000 clones, with around 92% occurring only once. J is TRBJ2-1 and V is TRBV18; D not certain. The sequence was collected from an adult in good health. Material: peripheral blood, obtained on day 0 of AZD1222 vaccination. This CDR3 reads CASSLAGSNNEQFF. DNA of the CDR3: TGTGCCAGCTCACTGGCAGGTAGTAACAATGAGCAGTTCTTC.